Listed here are 28 T cell receptor beta chains from one sample, sequenced in a study of shared clonotypes between healthy human individuals (dated by TCRdb to about 2020). CD8 naive samples were CD45RO-negative cells positively selected for CCR7, giving a CD45RA+CCR7+ population that excluded TemRA cells. The library relied on the immunoSEQ multiplex PCR assay. This is the immuneACCESS table as TCRdb keeps it, with only in-frame sequences that have V and J called. A part of the clones is gone; compared with another copy, unresolved V genes explain less than half, and the rest is unexplained. Present in this sample are more than 2 million clones, about 94% of which were seen just once. About 1.7% of the sample goes to the ten largest clones. Sequencing was carried out using naive CD8+ T cells from PBMCs. The sample's cell subset or site label, decoded: CD45RA+CCR7+. The receptor source for this set is a man younger than 35 in good health. Some clones in this sample may be carry-over from other donors' samples.

The chain is built from TRBV14 and TRBJ2-7; no clear D. CDR3 length equals 13 residues. Trimming cost V 4 bases and J 1 base, with 8 bases left between them. CDR1 and CDR2 from the germline V gene are SGHDN and FVKESK. The CDR3 DNA follows: TGTGCCAGCAGCCGACTTACTTCCTACGAGCAGTACTTC. As protein: CASSRLTSYEQYF.

The chain couples TRBV11-1 to TRBJ2-7; 8 positions match TRBD1. This CDR3 region has 15 residues. Germline values: CDR1 SGHAT, CDR2 FQDESV (reference sequence). The junction had 6 bases not matched to a gene; V was cut back by 3 bases and J by 2 bases. CDR3 bases: TGTGCCAGCAGCTTCGGGCAGGGGGCCCCCTACGAGCAGTACTTC. Translation gives CASSFGQGAPYEQYF.

The genes are TRBV27 and TRBJ2-2; 7 bases agree with TRBD1. In germline, CDR1 is MNHEY, CDR2 SMNVEV (reference sequence). The CDR3 totals 13 residues. V lost 6 bases, J lost 10 bases, and 8 bases stayed unmatched. The CDR3 sequence is CASSIRQGSELFF. The DNA of the CDR3 is TGTGCCAGCAGCATTAGACAGGGTTCGGAGCTGTTTTTT.

A remark on this clone: Other DNA sequences in the same sample also yield this CDR3. The V call is TRBV4-1, the J call TRBJ2-1, with 8 bases fitting TRBD2. The CDR3 runs to 14 residues. Germline CDR1 and CDR2: MGHRA and YSYEKL. The V segment lost 3 bases and the J segment 3 bases; nucleotides outside the gene matches: 1. The CDR3 DNA reads TGCGCCAGCAGCCACGGGGGGGACTACAATGAGCAGTTCTTC. The encoded protein is CASSHGGDYNEQFF.

The rearrangement links TRBV27 to TRBJ2-1, with TRBD1 identical over 8 bases. CDR1 is MNHEY and CDR2 is SMNVEV in the germline V gene (reference sequence). V was pared by 7 bases and J by 9 bases, with 17 bases of the junction left unmatched. The CDR3 covers 16 residues. In nucleotides, the CDR3 is TGTGCCAGCACTAGATTCGGACAGGGCAGATTTGCTGAGCAGTTCTTC. It codes for CASTRFGQGRFAEQFF.

CDR3 loop: CASSAGQANYGYTF. CDR3 coding DNA: TGCGCCAGCAGCGCGGGACAGGCTAACTATGGCTACACCTTC. This chain joins TRBV5-1 and TRBJ1-2; 8 bases line up with TRBD1. This CDR3 has 14 residues. Germline CDR1 reads SGHRS; CDR2 reads YFSETQ. Trimming removed 4 bases from V and 0 bases from J; junction bases left unmatched: 2. The variable domain in full, completed from reference TRBV5-1 and TRBJ1-2, reads KAGVTQTPRYLIKTRGQQVTLSCSPISGHRSVSWYQQTPGQGLQFLFEYFSETQRNKGNFPGRFSGRQFSNSRSEMNVSTLELGDSALYLCASSAGQANYGYTFGSGTRLTVV.

The chain links TRBV28 to TRBJ2-5; the D is unclear. The length of the CDR3 is 14 residues. Germline CDR1 MDHEN, CDR2 SYDVKM. The V gene lost 5 bases and the J gene lost 0 bases, with 10 bases spanning the gap. CDR3 loop: CASSPITYQETQYF. CDR3 bases: TGTGCCAGCAGTCCTATTACGTACCAAGAGACCCAGTACTTC.

The J gene is TRBJ2-3, the V gene TRBV14; perhaps TRBD2 as D (5 bases). The CDR3 consists of 16 residues. Germline CDR1 and CDR2: SGHDN and FVKESK. The V end lost 3 bases, the J end lost 5 bases, and 18 bases lay between the germline ends. This chain's CDR3 is CASSHSGSGLIDTQYF. The CDR3, as DNA: TGTGCCAGCAGCCACTCGGGGTCGGGTTTAATAGATACGCAGTATTTT. Combining the CDR3 with reference TRBV14 and TRBJ2-3 gives the whole variable domain EAGVTQFPSHSVIEKGQTVTLRCDPISGHDNLYWYRRVMGKEIKFLLHFVKESKQDESGMPNNRFLAERTGGTYSTLKVQPAELEDSGVYFCASSHSGSGLIDTQYFGPGTRLTVL.

The V gene is TRBV7-9, the J gene TRBJ1-4; D is uncertain. Germline V gene sequence: CDR1 SEHNR, CDR2 FQNEAQ (reference sequence). The CDR3 spans 15 residues. V dropped 4 bases and J dropped 7 bases, with 16 bases sitting between them. This CDR3 is CASSSQQDSSEKLFF. CDR3 DNA sequence: TGTGCCAGCAGCTCCCAACAAGATTCGTCTGAAAAACTGTTTTTT.

CDR3 protein: CASSYPDSRETQYF. DNA of the CDR3: TGTGCCAGCAGCTACCCGGACAGTCGTGAGACCCAGTACTTC. The chain joins TRBV6-5 to TRBJ2-5; D is possibly TRBD1 (6 bases). The V end was cut by 6 bases, the J end by 5 bases, with 16 bases between. The CDR3 has 14 residues. Germline V gene sequence: CDR1 MNHEY, CDR2 SVGAGI.

This chain links TRBV7-8 with TRBJ2-7, with TRBD1 matching over 10 bases. The CDR3 has 16 amino acids. With V trimmed by 5 bases and J by 4 bases, 11 bases remained unmatched. Germline V gives CDR1 SGHVS, CDR2 FQNEAQ. This chain's CDR3 is CASSPWTGGFYYEQYF. The CDR3 nucleotides are TGTGCCAGCAGCCCGTGGACAGGGGGTTTCTATTACGAGCAGTACTTC.

The chain employs TRBV2 and TRBJ2-3; 11 bases align to TRBD2. V lost 7 bases to trimming and J lost 0 bases; unmatched junction nucleotides: 9. Per germline, CDR1 SNHLY and CDR2 FYNNEI. The CDR3 totals 17 residues. The CDR3 bases are TGTGCCAGCAAATTCACTAGCGGGAGTCTTAGCACAGATACGCAGTATTTT. Protein sequence: CASKFTSGSLSTDTQYF.

This sequence joins TRBV27 and TRBJ1-1, with no clear D. V gave up 0 bases and J gave up 5 bases, with 13 bases separating them. CDR1 is MNHEY and CDR2 is SMNVEV in the germline V gene (reference sequence). The CDR3 consists of 15 residues. CDR3 in amino acids: CASSLSKTLGTEAFF. For the CDR3, the DNA is TGTGCCAGCAGTTTATCAAAGACTCTGGGGACTGAAGCTTTCTTT.

The chain employs TRBV4-3 and TRBJ1-2; no clear D gene. This CDR3 region has 15 residues. V lost 1 base and J 6 bases, leaving 15 bases between the germline ends. Per germline, CDR1 LGHNA and CDR2 YSLEER. CDR3 DNA: TGCGCCAGCAGCCAAGGTTCAGCGACTTCTGATGGCTACACCTTC. Protein sequence: CASSQGSATSDGYTF.

The CDR3 region is CASSVDPGLDSNEQFF. The CDR3, as DNA: TGTGCCAGCAGCGTAGATCCGGGACTAGATTCGAATGAGCAGTTCTTC. The chain is built from TRBV9 and TRBJ2-1, with 8 nucleotides matching TRBD2. The CDR3 sequence is 16 residues long. CDR1 is SGDLS and CDR2 is YYNGEE in the germline V gene. After removal of 0 bases from V and 7 bases from J, the junction contained 9 bases not matched to a gene.

The table lists this clone with a count of one. The V and J genes are TRBV6-5 and TRBJ2-7; the D gene could be TRBD1 or TRBD2 (5 bases each). V was clipped by 7 bases and J by 7 bases, with 20 bases between them. The germline CDR1 and CDR2 sequences are MNHEY and SVGAGI. This CDR3 region has 14 residues. DNA of the CDR3: TGTGCCAGCAATCCGGGACCCCGGCGGTGGGAGCAGTACTTC. Translating it yields CASNPGPRRWEQYF.

The gene calls are TRBV10-1 and TRBJ1-1; D is perhaps TRBD1 (5 bases). Trimming shortened V by 6 bases and J by 1 base, and 12 bases separated the two germline ends. The CDR3 extends over 14 amino acids. The germline CDR1 and CDR2 sequences are WNHNN and SYGVQD (reference sequence). CDR3 protein: CASSHFTGNTEAFF. For the CDR3, the DNA is TGCGCCAGCAGCCATTTTACAGGGAACACTGAAGCTTTCTTT.

This clone occurred once. The CDR3 region has the DNA TGTGCCAGCAGCCCAAGAATACTAGCGGCGGTTACAGATACGCAGTATTTT. Translation gives CASSPRILAAVTDTQYF. The J gene is TRBJ2-3, the V gene TRBV9, with 8 bases matching TRBD2. The V gene's germline CDR1 is SGDLS and CDR2 YYNGEE. Trimming removed 4 bases from V and 3 bases from J; junction bases left unmatched: 13. CDR3 length: 17 amino acids. Looking up the rest from reference TRBV9 and TRBJ2-3 gives the full variable domain: DSGVTQTPKHLITATGQRVTLRCSPRSGDLSVYWYQQSLDQGLQFLIQYYNGEERAKGNILERFSAQQFPDLHSELNLSSLELGDSALYFCASSPRILAAVTDTQYFGPGTRLTVL.

Comment on this clone: Distinct nucleotide sequences in the sample also encode this CDR3. The rearrangement uses TRBV9 and TRBJ2-7; maybe TRBD1 (5 bases). The germline CDR1 and CDR2 sequences are SGDLS and YYNGEE. Trimming cost V 0 bases and J 3 bases, with 10 bases left between them. This CDR3 is 14 amino acids long. CDR3 DNA: TGTGCCAGCAGCGTAGGTCTAGGGGTCTACGAGCAGTACTTC. It is translated as CASSVGLGVYEQYF.

V gene TRBV28 combines with J gene TRBJ1-2; 7 positions agree with TRBD1. Losses at the gene ends were 3 bases for V and 7 bases for J; bases not matched to a gene: 11. Germline V gene data show CDR1 as MDHEN and CDR2 as SYDVKM. The CDR3 consists of 15 residues. Written as DNA, the CDR3 is TGTGCCAGCAGTTTTGTGTCAGGGGGAAAGGGTGGCTACACCTTC. As protein: CASSFVSGGKGGYTF.

The chain is built from TRBV11-1 and TRBJ2-5; D assignment may be TRBD1 or TRBD2 (5 bases each). This CDR3 has 12 amino acids. Trimming took off 3 bases at V and 5 bases at J, with 7 bases between the two ends. Germline CDR1 is SGHAT and CDR2 is FQDESV (reference sequence). The CDR3 DNA follows: TGTGCCAGCAGCTTGGGACGGGAGACCCAGTACTTC. Translating gives CASSLGRETQYF.

In regard to this clone: Other DNA sequences in the sample encode the same CDR3. The DNA of the CDR3 is TGTGCCAGCAGCGTCTTCAATGAGCAGTTCTTC. Its protein is CASSVFNEQFF. The chain couples TRBV9 to TRBJ2-1; D ambiguous. V was shortened by 2 bases and J by 6 bases, with 3 bases between the two germline ends. This CDR3 region has 11 residues. Germline V gene data show CDR1 as SGDLS and CDR2 as YYNGEE.

The chain links TRBV2 to TRBJ2-7; 8 bases fit TRBD2. Germline V gives CDR1 SNHLY, CDR2 FYNNEI. The CDR3 totals 18 residues. The trim removed 2 bases at V and 0 bases at J, leaving 12 bases unmatched. Written as DNA, the CDR3 is TGTGCCAGCAGTGAACGGCTCGGGACTAGGAGCCTCTCCTACGAGCAGTACTTC. This codes for CASSERLGTRSLSYEQYF.

The rearrangement uses TRBV10-1 and TRBJ1-6; 11 bases are a match to TRBD1. Trimming removed 2 bases from V and 9 bases from J; junction bases left unmatched: 0. The V gene's germline CDR1 is WNHNN and CDR2 SYGVQD (reference sequence). This CDR3 comprises 14 residues. CDR3: CASSEGTGGSPLHF. In DNA form, the CDR3 reads TGCGCCAGCAGTGAGGGGACAGGGGGTTCACCCCTCCACTTT.

The rearrangement uses TRBV9 and TRBJ2-3; no clear D gene. Germline CDR1 is SGDLS and CDR2 is YYNGEE. This CDR3 has 14 residues. V was shortened by 0 bases and J by 0 bases, with 5 bases between the two germline ends. The CDR3 region is CASSVVKSTDTQYF. The CDR3, as DNA: TGTGCCAGCAGCGTAGTGAAGAGCACAGATACGCAGTATTTT. Using reference TRBV9 and TRBJ2-3 for the parts outside the CDR3, the full variable domain is DSGVTQTPKHLITATGQRVTLRCSPRSGDLSVYWYQQSLDQGLQFLIQYYNGEERAKGNILERFSAQQFPDLHSELNLSSLELGDSALYFCASSVVKSTDTQYFGPGTRLTVL.

This clone was observed a single time. This sequence joins TRBV7-8 and TRBJ2-7, with 7 nucleotides matching TRBD2. This CDR3 is 15 amino acids long. The germline V gene has CDR1 SGHVS and CDR2 FQNEAQ. V gave up 1 base and J gave up 6 bases; unmatched junction bases: 9. CDR3 amino acids: CASSLEGDYLSEQYF. The CDR3 DNA follows: TGTGCCAGCAGCTTAGAAGGGGACTATCTCTCCGAGCAGTACTTC.

The gene calls are TRBV28 and TRBJ2-1; D unclear. The CDR3 sequence is 14 residues long. In germline, CDR1 is MDHEN, CDR2 SYDVKM. The ends were cut back, 2 bases at V and 7 bases at J, with 12 bases in the middle. The CDR3 sequence is CASSLVQTKNEQFF. CDR3 nucleotides: TGTGCCAGCAGTTTAGTACAGACCAAGAATGAGCAGTTCTTC.

V usage is TRBV27 and J usage is TRBJ2-1, with 7 bases matching TRBD2. Germline values: CDR1 MNHEY, CDR2 SMNVEV (reference sequence). V gave up 6 bases and J gave up 6 bases; unmatched junction bases: 8. This CDR3 is 14 amino acids long. The CDR3 loop is CASRWGEGPNEQFF. Here the CDR3 DNA reads TGTGCCAGCAGGTGGGGGGAGGGCCCCAATGAGCAGTTCTTC.